This TCR beta chain appears in the sequencing data of a study of shared clonotypes between healthy human individuals. The study, taken as a whole, reports: Larger estimated richness was generally seen in naive subsets than in memory subsets.

Produced via immunoSEQ multiplex PCR; TCRdb's table is partial and in-frame only. The sample includes about 2.4 million clones, 80% to 95% of them seen just once. Those who donated were healthy HIV-negative adults, with no recent acute infections or vaccinations reported. Concerning this clone itself: Its antigen is unidentified.

The V gene's germline CDR1 is MNHEY and CDR2 SMNVEV (reference sequence). V shed 2 bases, J shed 4 bases, and the junction held 3 bases outside the gene matches. The CDR3 spans 15 residues. Sequencing was performed on naive CD4+ T cells from PBMCs. The subset was: CD45RA+ positively selected. This TCR came from a man between 18 and 35 years old in good health. Some clones in this sample may be carry-over from other donors' samples. The genes are TRBV27 and TRBJ1-5; 9 bases are a match to TRBD1. The CDR3 loop reads CASSLRDRANQPQHF. The CDR3 nucleotides read TGTGCCAGCAGTTTAAGGGACAGGGCAAATCAGCCCCAGCATTTT.